This T cell receptor (beta chain) was sequenced for a study of human T cells and chemical hapten exposure. Study information: Epicutaneous patch tests delivered 0.01% DPC to the upper back, with evaluation at 6 days.

Time point reported: patch test 3, about 24 weeks after DPC sensitization. Sample treatment: therapeutic diphenylcyclopropenone sensitization with weekly scalp DPC. Sample donors consisted of patients with alopecia, aged 18 to 70 years, who were suitable for DPC. This clonotype was observed a handful of times. CDR3 length equals 15 residues. V shed 0 bases and J 7 bases; nucleotides not matched to a gene: 8. CDR1 and CDR2 from the germline V gene are DFQATT and SNEGSKA (reference sequence). One entry per CDR3 protein results from TCRdb running MiXCR on the RACE reads. The sample lists approximately 110,000 distinct CDR3 sequences; less than 40% were seen once.

The receptor was derived from a man aged 35 to 55 with alopecia areata. Some clones in this sample may be carry-over from other donors' samples. The material was whole blood, obtained in connection with sensitization to the hapten diphenylcyclopropenone (DPC). The chain joins TRBV20-1 to TRBJ2-4, with TRBD1 identical over 8 bases. The CDR3 nucleotides are TGCAGTGCTAGAGATCTGGGCAGGGGGCCGAACATTCAGTACTTC. Translation: CSARDLGRGPNIQYF.